A single sample gave rise to the 24 T cell receptor beta chains below, sequenced in a study of cytomegalovirus exposure and HLA in healthy donors. Vbeta (60) and Jbeta (13) primers were used in the PCR. Method: immunoSEQ multiplex PCR; TCRdb's copy keeps in-frame clones and lacks some. The data hold 210,000 or so clones, with around 80% observed a single time. The sequenced sample was PBMCs. These receptors were taken from a boy aged 2 to 9 in good health and CMV-seronegative.

This clone was counted between two and nine times. The chain has TRBV2 and TRBJ1-3; weak D call: TRBD1 (6 bases). The CDR3 runs to 11 residues. The germline V gene has CDR1 SNHLY and CDR2 FYNNEI. Here the CDR3 reads CAQGSGNTIYF. CDR3 DNA sequence: TGTGCACAGGGTTCTGGAAACACCATATATTTT.

The chain has TRBV30 and TRBJ2-5; 12 bases line up with TRBD2. Gene TRBJ2-7 matches the end of the DNA better, so the J call may be wrong. Germline CDR1 reads GTSNPN; CDR2 reads SVGIG (reference sequence). CDR3 size: 17 residues. The CDR3 region is CAWRGRGGLAGNYEQYF. The CDR3 region has the DNA TGTGCCTGGAGAGGTAGGGGAGGACTAGCGGGAAACTACGAGCAGTACTTC.

About this clone itself: A junction boundary mismatches the germline segment, possibly from a read error. This chain links TRBV2 with TRBJ1-2; D unclear. The CDR3 runs to 12 residues. Germline CDR1 SNHLY, CDR2 FYNNEI. The DNA for the CDR3 is TGTGCCAGCGAAGGAGGCGCCTTGCTCTACCCCTTC. Protein: CASEGGALLYPF.

This rearrangement joins TRBV6-6 to TRBJ1-4; 7 nucleotides agree with TRBD1. The germline CDR1 and CDR2 sequences are MNHNY and SVGAGI (reference sequence). The CDR3 has 15 residues. With 4 bases clipped from V and 3 bases from J, the junction kept 5 bases outside the gene matches. The CDR3 reads CASSSTGVANEKLFF. The CDR3 bases are TGTGCCAGCAGTTCCACAGGGGTGGCTAATGAAAAACTGTTTTTT.

This clone was recorded once. J is TRBJ1-1 and V is TRBV25-1; 10 nucleotides agree with TRBD1. The J segment lost 1 base and the V segment lost 6 bases, leaving 8 bases of the junction unmatched. The germline CDR1 and CDR2 sequences are MGHDK and SYGVNS. This CDR3 comprises 16 residues. This CDR3 is CASRGTGVLWNTEAFF. CDR3 DNA: TGTGCCAGCAGGGGGACAGGGGTCCTATGGAACACTGAAGCTTTCTTT.

V and J are TRBV11-2 and TRBJ2-1, with 10 bases fitting TRBD2. Germline CDR1 and CDR2: SGHAT and FQNNGV. The CDR3 is 15 residues long. V was clipped by 4 bases and J by 5 bases; unmatched bases: 5. The CDR3 nucleotides read TGTGCCAGCAGCTCTAGCGGGAGTCTCCACAATGAGCAGTTCTTC. Its translation is CASSSSGSLHNEQFF.

This chain joins TRBV6-5 and TRBJ1-2; tentatively, D is TRBD1 (5 bases). V was trimmed by 6 bases and J by 6 bases, leaving 14 bases between them. The CDR3 contains 13 residues. The germline V gene has CDR1 MNHEY and CDR2 SVGAGI. The CDR3 here is CASSLGRGDGYTF. The CDR3 DNA reads as TGTGCCAGCAGCCTCGGGAGGGGCGATGGCTACACCTTC.

The chain carries TRBV29-1 and TRBJ1-1; TRBD1 aligns across 9 bases. In germline, CDR1 is SQVTM, CDR2 ANQGSEA. Unmatched junction bases numbered 19, after V lost 6 bases and J lost 8 bases. The CDR3 is made up of 16 amino acids. CDR3 protein: CSVPKAGQGLIWEAFF. CDR3 nucleotide sequence: TGCAGCGTCCCCAAGGCGGGACAGGGCCTTATCTGGGAAGCTTTCTTT.

The chain links TRBV7-9 to TRBJ1-2; a possible D gene is TRBD1 (5 bases). With 1 base removed from V and 4 bases from J, the gap between germline ends came to 13 bases. The CDR3 has 15 residues. Germline V gene data show CDR1 as SEHNR and CDR2 as FQNEAQ (reference sequence). The CDR3 is CASSLGGGAVYGYTF. The CDR3 DNA is TGTGCCAGCAGCTTAGGGGGAGGGGCTGTCTATGGCTACACCTTC. The full variable domain, in which reference TRBV7-9 and TRBJ1-2 provide the parts outside the CDR3, is DTGVSQNPRHKITKRGQNVTFRCDPISEHNRLYWYRQTLGQGPEFLTYFQNEAQLEKSRLLSDRFSAERPKGSFSTLEIQRTEQGDSAMYLCASSLGGGAVYGYTFGSGTRLTVV.

This clone was detected a few times. The chain uses TRBV4-2 and TRBJ1-2; unclear D gene. Germline V CDR1 and CDR2: LGHNA, YNFKEQ. V dropped 0 bases and J dropped 3 bases, with 8 bases sitting between them. The CDR3 length is 14 residues. The CDR3 spells CASSQEGGHYGYTF. The CDR3 nucleotides are TGTGCCAGCAGCCAAGAAGGAGGACACTATGGCTACACCTTC.

This clone was seen only a few times. This sequence joins TRBV5-1 and TRBJ2-4, with 7 bases aligning to TRBD1. J was trimmed by 1 base and V by 3 bases; bases with no gene match: 4. CDR1 is SGHRS and CDR2 is YFSETQ in the germline V gene. The CDR3 runs 15 residues. The CDR3 DNA sequence: TGCGCCAGCAGCTCCGGCAGGGGGGCCAAAAACATTCAGTACTTC. Translation: CASSSGRGAKNIQYF.

CDR3 loop: CASSDLFGRALETQYF. Here the CDR3 DNA reads TGTGCCAGCAGTGACCTTTTTGGGCGGGCTCTGGAGACCCAGTACTTC. The chain carries TRBV6-1 and TRBJ2-5; TRBD2 might be the D (5 bases). The V end lost 3 bases, the J end lost 5 bases, and 19 bases lay between the germline ends. CDR1 is MNHNS, CDR2 SASEGT, per germline. CDR3 length: 16 amino acids.

The chain uses TRBV6-1 and TRBJ2-5, with D possibly matching TRBD1 (6 bases). The ends were cut back, 8 bases at V and 2 bases at J, with 15 bases in the middle. Germline V gives CDR1 MNHNS, CDR2 SASEGT. The CDR3 runs 14 residues. This chain's CDR3 is CASLRGGLQETQYF. In DNA form, the CDR3 reads TGTGCCAGCCTCAGGGGCGGACTGCAAGAGACCCAGTACTTC.

V is TRBV4-1 and J is TRBJ2-7; TRBD2 aligns across 8 bases. V trimming: 0 bases; J trimming: 1 base; junction bases outside the gene matches: 2. CDR1 and CDR2 (germline): MGHRA, YSYEKL. This CDR3 is 15 amino acids long. The chain's CDR3 is CASSQDGTSSYEQYF. The CDR3 DNA follows: TGCGCCAGCAGCCAAGATGGGACTAGTTCCTACGAGCAGTACTTC.

The chain has TRBV12-5 and TRBJ1-2; D unclear. The CDR3 covers 14 residues. Germline V gives CDR1 LGHNT, CDR2 FRNRAP. The ends were cut back, 1 base at V and 0 bases at J, with 6 bases in the middle. For the CDR3, the DNA is TGTGCTAGTGGTTTGGAGGCGGCTAACTATGGCTACACCTTC. Translating it yields CASGLEAANYGYTF.

The chain combines TRBV6-5 with TRBJ2-1; no clear D gene. CDR3 length: 12 amino acids. V was trimmed by 2 bases and J by 5 bases, leaving 4 bases between them. The germline CDR1 and CDR2 sequences are MNHEY and SVGAGI. The CDR3 sequence: CASSYGHNEQFF. In DNA form, the CDR3 reads TGTGCCAGCAGTTACGGGCACAATGAGCAGTTCTTC.

The gene calls are TRBV7-2 and TRBJ1-5; D is unclear. V shed 4 bases and J shed 4 bases, with 8 bases lying between them. The V gene's germline CDR1 is SGHTA and CDR2 FQGNSA. CDR3 size: 13 residues. The CDR3 bases are TGTGCCAGCAGCTCTGTCCTTAATCAGCCCCAGCATTTT. This encodes CASSSVLNQPQHF.

This sequence joins TRBV19 and TRBJ1-1, with D possibly TRBD1 on 5 matching bases. The germline gives CDR1 LNHDA, CDR2 SQIVND (reference sequence). The CDR3 totals 13 residues. V lost 7 bases and J 6 bases, leaving 15 bases between the germline ends. DNA of the CDR3: TGTGCCAGTACCCTTGGGGCGGGGGCTGAAGCTTTCTTT. Translated: CASTLGAGAEAFF.

The chain recombines TRBV27 with TRBJ2-1, with 9 bases fitting TRBD2. J lost 4 bases, V lost 4 bases, and 5 bases had no gene match. This CDR3 contains 15 residues. The V gene's germline CDR1 is MNHEY and CDR2 SMNVEV (reference sequence). CDR3 amino acids: CASSSPREGYNEQFF. CDR3 sequence (DNA): TGTGCCAGCAGTTCCCCGCGGGAGGGGTACAATGAGCAGTTCTTC.

On this clone: The same CDR3 also results from other DNA sequences found in this sample. V gene TRBV6-5 combines with J gene TRBJ1-1; a weak D match, TRBD1 (5 bases). The CDR3 totals 15 residues. The V end lost 4 bases, the J end lost 0 bases, and 12 bases lay between the germline ends. Germline loops: CDR1 MNHEY, CDR2 SVGAGI. CDR3 sequence (DNA): TGTGCCAGCAGTTCCCCGGGGGGGATGAACACTGAAGCTTTCTTT. Translated: CASSSPGGMNTEAFF.

This clone was seen more than once but under ten times. The chain is built from TRBV6-5 and TRBJ2-7; D is perhaps TRBD1 (6 bases). Per the germline V gene, CDR1 is MNHEY and CDR2 is SVGAGI. Trimming shortened V by 5 bases and J by 3 bases, and 8 bases separated the two germline ends. This CDR3 comprises 12 residues. The CDR3 is CASSQTGYEQYF. Written as DNA, the CDR3 is TGTGCCAGCAGTCAGACAGGCTACGAGCAGTACTTC.

The chain is built from TRBV9 and TRBJ1-1, with 8 bases aligning to TRBD1. Germline-derived CDR1 and CDR2 are SGDLS and YYNGEE. The trim removed 3 bases at V and 3 bases at J, leaving 10 bases unmatched. The CDR3 contains 16 residues. The CDR3 bases are TGTGCCAGCAGCGAGGGAAGGGACAGGAGCCACACTGAAGCTTTCTTT. The encoded protein is CASSEGRDRSHTEAFF.

This chain connects TRBV10-3 to TRBJ2-5, with 8 bases that match TRBD1. The CDR3 is made up of 13 amino acids. In germline, CDR1 is ENHRY, CDR2 SYGVKD. With 7 bases clipped from V and 1 base from J, the junction kept 2 bases outside the gene matches. CDR3 nucleotides: TGTGCCATCAAGGGACAGGTCCAAGAGACCCAGTACTTC. This sequence encodes CAIKGQVQETQYF.

V is TRBV6-1 and J is TRBJ1-2; tentatively, D is TRBD1 (5 bases). Between the trimmed V and J ends, which lost 4 bases and 4 bases, there was a span of 10 bases. The V gene's germline CDR1 is MNHNS and CDR2 SASEGT. The CDR3 spans 13 residues. CDR3: CASSVQEGYGYTF. The CDR3 DNA follows: TGTGCCAGCAGTGTACAGGAGGGCTATGGCTACACCTTC.